This paragraph reports one TCR beta chain. The V end was cut by 6 bases, the J end by 4 bases, with 21 bases between. Germline lookup yields CDR1 SQVTM and CDR2 ANQGSEA. This CDR3 contains 15 residues. This sample was included in a study of CD8 T cells in Susac syndrome. Reverse transcription of about 0.5 to 1 ug RNA used random hexamers. Via MiXCR, TCRdb re-called the immunoSEQ multiplex PCR reads, giving one row per CDR3 protein. Here the sample spans some 200,000 distinct CDR3 sequences, nearly 97% being singletons. This clonotype was sampled from a human donor with Susac syndrome. The rearrangement uses TRBV29-1 and TRBJ1-1, with D possibly being TRBD1 (6 bases). The sequenced material came from CD4+ T cells from PBMCs. CDR3 in amino acids: CSVMGGPVVGTEAFF. CDR3 nucleotide sequence: TGCAGCGTAATGGGGGGGCCGGTGGTAGGCACTGAAGCTTTCTTT.